The 3 T cell receptor beta chains below come from one sample, sequenced in a study of CD8 T cells in Susac syndrome. With random hexamers, reverse transcription was performed on about 0.5 to 1 ug of RNA. MiXCR, run by TCRdb on the immunoSEQ multiplex PCR reads, gives a single entry per CDR3 protein. The sample consists of under 200,000 distinct CDR3 sequences, approximately 95% of them appearing once. The sample comprised CD8+ T cells from PBMCs. These receptors were obtained from a human donor with multiple sclerosis.

The gene calls are TRBV3-1 and TRBJ2-7; D is unresolved. Between the trimmed V and J ends, which lost 0 bases and 7 bases, there was a span of 10 bases. This CDR3 spans 13 amino acids. CDR1 is LGHDT and CDR2 is YNNKEL in the germline V gene (reference sequence). CDR3 sequence (DNA): TGTGCCAGCAGCCAAGATTTGCGTGTAGAGCAGTACTTC. Its protein product is CASSQDLRVEQYF.

The chain uses TRBV20-1 and TRBJ2-7; weak D call: TRBD2 (6 bases). The CDR3 contains 16 residues. CDR1 and CDR2 from the germline V gene are DFQATT and SNEGSKA (reference sequence). Trimming removed 0 bases from V and 5 bases from J, with 20 bases in between. The chain's CDR3 is CSARDPSVTRGHEQYF. The CDR3 DNA is TGCAGTGCTAGAGATCCGTCCGTGACTAGGGGCCACGAGCAGTACTTC.

The rearrangement uses TRBV11-2 and TRBJ1-5; no firm D call. The germline V and J ends were trimmed by 2 bases and 1 base, with 3 bases remaining between them. The CDR3 runs 13 residues. CDR1 is SGHAT, CDR2 FQNNGV, per germline. CDR3 sequence reads: CASSLWSNQPQHF. CDR3 nucleotides: TGTGCCAGCAGCTTATGGAGCAATCAGCCCCAGCATTTT.